Listed below are T cell receptor beta chains from one sample, sequenced in a study of molecular identifiers for immune sequencing clone quantification. TCRdb called the PCR reads again in MiXCR, with one record for every CDR3 protein. Of over 550,000 distinct CDR3 sequences listed, about 25% are singletons. Sequencing used naive CD8+ T cells from blood, with Jurkat cell RNA spiked in. All receptors derive from a human donor in good health. Some libraries in this study had Jurkat cell RNA spiked in. Both conserved end residues are trimmed from each CDR3.

length,V,CDR3
14,TRBV7-9,ASSSGRQGFWTEAF
12,TRBV6-2/TRBV6-3,ASKMAVSNQPQH
13,TRBV4-1,ASSPFSGGAHEQF
13,TRBV20-1,SASTWGLRADVLT
15,TRBV28,ASSRGGGVPNSYEQY
12,TRBV10-2,ASSHRTSGNTIY
11,TRBV29-1,SVEVGSYNEQF
9,TRBV9,AGSSGYEQY
14,TRBV19,ASSIDGTGANYGYT
11,TRBV19,ASSTSYTYEQY
13,TRBV7-2,ASSWLPTGTETQY
13,TRBV12-3/TRBV12-4,ASSPPAGKWETQY
16,TRBV15,ATSRDWMAGGTTDTQY
10,TRBV24-1,AAAGGTGELF
10,TRBV12-3/TRBV12-4,ASSSQGIEQF
13,TRBV11-2,ASTIPKMGGNTIY
13,TRBV9,ASSRTSGRVDTQY
12,TRBV7-6,ASGQEPYNSPLH
11,TRBV6-6,ASRDRGTPEAF
13,TRBV28,ASSWTPTGFDEQF
12,TRBV7-9,ASSLSMGVETQY
12,TRBV5-4,ASSEQGRTGELF
14,TRBV11-2,ASSYLAGGLEETQY
13,TRBV4-2,ASSQEGGSPLEQY
13,TRBV27,ASRQTGGGSYEQY
14,TRBV4-1,ASSQVVRGGLTEAF
13,TRBV4-3,ASSQGLAGEYGQY
15,TRBV12-3/TRBV12-4,ASSLRNAPGQGSGYT
14,TRBV6-7,ASSYSQRGGVDTQY
13,TRBV7-6,ASSTAGTSGTEQY
12,TRBV6-2/TRBV6-3,ASTTWGGASEQF
10,TRBV29-1,SALLTTYERY
14,TRBV7-6,ASSRPDRGNQETQY
13,TRBV29-1,SVEGASQVYNEQF
15,TRBV12-3/TRBV12-4,ASSLELYFSGANVLT
12,TRBV6-5,ATGTGGSFVKLF
10,TRBV29-1,SVEVAHYEQY
14,TRBV7-9,ASRSTRSNSGNTIY